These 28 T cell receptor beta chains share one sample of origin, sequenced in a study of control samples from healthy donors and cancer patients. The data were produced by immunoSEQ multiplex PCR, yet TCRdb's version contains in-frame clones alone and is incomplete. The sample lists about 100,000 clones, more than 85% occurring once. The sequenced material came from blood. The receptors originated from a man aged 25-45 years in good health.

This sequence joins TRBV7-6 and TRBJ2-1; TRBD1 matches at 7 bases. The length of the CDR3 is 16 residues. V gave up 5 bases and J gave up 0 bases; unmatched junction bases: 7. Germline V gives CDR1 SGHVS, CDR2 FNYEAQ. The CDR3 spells CASSPLTGSSYNEQFF. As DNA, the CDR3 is TGTGCCAGCAGCCCACTGACAGGGAGCTCCTACAATGAGCAGTTCTTC.

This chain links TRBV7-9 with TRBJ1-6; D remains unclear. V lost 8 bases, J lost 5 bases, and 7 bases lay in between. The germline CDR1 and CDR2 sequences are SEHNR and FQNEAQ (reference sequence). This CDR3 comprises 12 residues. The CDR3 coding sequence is TGTGCCAGCCAGGTGGATAATTCACCCCTCCACTTT. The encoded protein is CASQVDNSPLHF.

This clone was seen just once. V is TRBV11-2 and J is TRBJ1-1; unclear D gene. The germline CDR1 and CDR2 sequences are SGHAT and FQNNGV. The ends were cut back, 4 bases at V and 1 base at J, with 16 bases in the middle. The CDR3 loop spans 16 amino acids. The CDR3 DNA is TGTGCCAGCAGCTCAGGCGAATCCAGGAGGAACACTGAAGCTTTCTTT. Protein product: CASSSGESRRNTEAFF.

The CDR3 DNA reads as TGTGCCAGCAGCCTTCAGTTGCCTGGGGCCAACGTCCTGACTTTC. Translated, it gives CASSLQLPGANVLTF. The chain is built from TRBV7-3 and TRBJ2-6; D uncertain. From germline, CDR1 is SGHTA and CDR2 FQGTGA. The CDR3 length is 15 residues. V was cut by 5 bases and J by 2 bases, with 10 bases left in between.

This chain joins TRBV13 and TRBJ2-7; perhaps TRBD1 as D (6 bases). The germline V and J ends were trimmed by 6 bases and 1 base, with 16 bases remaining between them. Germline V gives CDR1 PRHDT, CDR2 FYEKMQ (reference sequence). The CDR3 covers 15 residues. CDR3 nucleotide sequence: TGTGCCAGCAGAAGCAGGGGTTCTGCTTCCTACGAGCAGTACGTC. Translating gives CASRSRGSASYEQYV.

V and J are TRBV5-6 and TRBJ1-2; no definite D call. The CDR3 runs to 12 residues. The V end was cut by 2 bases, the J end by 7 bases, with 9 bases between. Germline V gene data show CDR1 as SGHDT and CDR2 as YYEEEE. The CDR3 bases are TGTGCCAGCAGCTTCTCGGGCCGTGGCTACACCTTC. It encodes CASSFSGRGYTF.

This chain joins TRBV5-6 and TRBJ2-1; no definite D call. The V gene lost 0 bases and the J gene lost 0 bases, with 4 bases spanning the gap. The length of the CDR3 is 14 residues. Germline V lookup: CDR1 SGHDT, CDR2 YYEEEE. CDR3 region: CASSLAISYNEQFF. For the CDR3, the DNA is TGTGCCAGCAGCTTGGCAATCTCCTACAATGAGCAGTTCTTC.

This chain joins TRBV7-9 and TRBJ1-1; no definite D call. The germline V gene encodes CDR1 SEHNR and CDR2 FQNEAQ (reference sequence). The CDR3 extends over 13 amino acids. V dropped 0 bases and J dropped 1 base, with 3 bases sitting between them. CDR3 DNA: TGTGCCAGCAGCTTAGCAGGGAACACTGAAGCTTTCTTT. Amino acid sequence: CASSLAGNTEAFF.

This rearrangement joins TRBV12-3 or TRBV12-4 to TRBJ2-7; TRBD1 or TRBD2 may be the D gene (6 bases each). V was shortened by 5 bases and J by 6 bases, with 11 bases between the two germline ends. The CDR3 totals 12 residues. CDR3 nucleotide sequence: TGTGCCAGCAGTAGGGGGGTCAGCGAGCAGTACGTC. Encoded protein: CASSRGVSEQYV.

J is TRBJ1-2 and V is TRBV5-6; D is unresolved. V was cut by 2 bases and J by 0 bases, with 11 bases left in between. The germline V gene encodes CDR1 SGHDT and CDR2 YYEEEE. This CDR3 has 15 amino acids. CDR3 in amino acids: CASSFLAIANYGYTF. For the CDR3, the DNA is TGTGCCAGCAGCTTCCTGGCTATAGCTAACTATGGCTACACCTTC.

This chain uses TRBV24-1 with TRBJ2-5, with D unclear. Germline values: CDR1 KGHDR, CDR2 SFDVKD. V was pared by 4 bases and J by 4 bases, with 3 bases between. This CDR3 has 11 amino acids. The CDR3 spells CATSDLETQYF. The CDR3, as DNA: TGTGCCACCAGTGACTTAGAGACCCAGTACTTC.

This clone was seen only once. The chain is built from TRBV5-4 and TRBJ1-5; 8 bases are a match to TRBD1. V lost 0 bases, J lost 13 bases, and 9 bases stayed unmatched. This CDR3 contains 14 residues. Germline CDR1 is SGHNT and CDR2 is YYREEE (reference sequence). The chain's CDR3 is CASSLGPGDRNQHF. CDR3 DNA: TGTGCCAGCAGCTTGGGGCCCGGGGACAGGAATCAGCATTTT.

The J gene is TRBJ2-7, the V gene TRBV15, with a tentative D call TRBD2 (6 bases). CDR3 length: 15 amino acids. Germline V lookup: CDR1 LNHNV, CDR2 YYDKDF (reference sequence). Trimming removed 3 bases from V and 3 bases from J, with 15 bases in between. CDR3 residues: CATSSMEMGGYEQYF. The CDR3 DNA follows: TGTGCCACCAGCAGCATGGAGATGGGGGGCTACGAGCAGTACTTC.

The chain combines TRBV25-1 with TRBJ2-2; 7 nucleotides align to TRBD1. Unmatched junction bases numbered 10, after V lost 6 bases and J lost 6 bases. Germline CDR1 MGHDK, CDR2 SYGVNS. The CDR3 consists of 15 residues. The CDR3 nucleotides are TGTGCCAGCAGAAGTGGTGACAGGGCGGCCGGGGAGCTGTTTTTT. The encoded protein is CASRSGDRAAGELFF. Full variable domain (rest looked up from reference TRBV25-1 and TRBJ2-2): EADIYQTPRYLVIGTGKKITLECSQTMGHDKMYWYQQDPGMELHLIHYSYGVNSTEKGDLSSESTVSRIRTEHFPLTLESARPSHTSQYLCASRSGDRAAGELFFGEGSRLTVL.

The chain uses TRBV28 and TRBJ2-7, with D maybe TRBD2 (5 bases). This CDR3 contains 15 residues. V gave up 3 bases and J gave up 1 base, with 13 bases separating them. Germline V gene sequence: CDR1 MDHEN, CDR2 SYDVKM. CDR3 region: CASSFGSGTSYEQYF. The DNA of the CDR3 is TGTGCCAGCAGTTTTGGGAGCGGCACGTCCTACGAGCAGTACTTC.

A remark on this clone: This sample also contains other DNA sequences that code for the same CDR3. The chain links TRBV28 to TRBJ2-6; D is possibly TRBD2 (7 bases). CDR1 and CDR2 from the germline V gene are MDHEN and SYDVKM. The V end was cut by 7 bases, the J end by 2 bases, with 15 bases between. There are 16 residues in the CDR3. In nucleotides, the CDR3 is TGTGCCAGCAAAAGGGGGGGCAGTCCTGGGGCCAACGTCCTGACTTTC. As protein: CASKRGGSPGANVLTF.

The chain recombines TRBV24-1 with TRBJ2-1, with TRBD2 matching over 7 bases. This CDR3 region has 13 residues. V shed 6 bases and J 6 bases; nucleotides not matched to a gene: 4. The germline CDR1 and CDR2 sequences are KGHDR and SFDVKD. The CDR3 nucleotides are TGTGCCACCAGTCGACTAGCTTCCAATGAGCAGTTCTTC. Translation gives CATSRLASNEQFF.

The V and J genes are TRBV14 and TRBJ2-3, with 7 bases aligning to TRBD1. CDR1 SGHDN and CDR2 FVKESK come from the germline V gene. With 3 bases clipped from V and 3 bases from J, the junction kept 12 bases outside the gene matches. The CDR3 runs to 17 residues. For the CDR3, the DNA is TGTGCCAGCAGCCAGAACAGGGGCGACGTTGGGACAGATACGCAGTATTTT. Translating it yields CASSQNRGDVGTDTQYF.

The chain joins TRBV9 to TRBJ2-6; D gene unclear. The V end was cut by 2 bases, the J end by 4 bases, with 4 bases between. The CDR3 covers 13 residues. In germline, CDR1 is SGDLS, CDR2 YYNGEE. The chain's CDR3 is CASSVGGANVLTF. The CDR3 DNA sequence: TGTGCCAGCAGCGTCGGCGGGGCCAACGTCCTGACTTTC.

In nucleotides, the CDR3 is TGTGCCAGCAAGGCGCAGGACAGGAATTCTGGCTACACCTTC. It translates to CASKAQDRNSGYTF. V gene TRBV6-5 combines with J gene TRBJ1-2; 7 bases agree with TRBD1. With V trimmed by 7 bases and J by 7 bases, 12 bases remained unmatched. Germline values: CDR1 MNHEY, CDR2 SVGAGI. This CDR3 region has 14 residues.

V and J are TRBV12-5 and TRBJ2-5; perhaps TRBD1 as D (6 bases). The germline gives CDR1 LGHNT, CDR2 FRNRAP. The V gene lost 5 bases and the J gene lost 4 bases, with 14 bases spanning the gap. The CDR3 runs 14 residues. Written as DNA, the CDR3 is TGTGCTAGTGGTCCGGCAGGGGTTAGAGAGACCCAGTACTTC. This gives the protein CASGPAGVRETQYF.

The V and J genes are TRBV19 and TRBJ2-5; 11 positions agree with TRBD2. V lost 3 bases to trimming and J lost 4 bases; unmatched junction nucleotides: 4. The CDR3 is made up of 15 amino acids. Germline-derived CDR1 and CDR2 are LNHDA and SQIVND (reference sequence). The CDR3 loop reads CASSMWLAGGETQYF. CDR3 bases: TGTGCCAGTAGTATGTGGCTAGCGGGAGGAGAGACCCAGTACTTC. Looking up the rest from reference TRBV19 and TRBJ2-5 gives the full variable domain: DGGITQSPKYLFRKEGQNVTLSCEQNLNHDAMYWYRQDPGQGLRLIYYSQIVNDFQKGDIAEGYSVSREKKESFPLTVTSAQKNPTAFYLCASSMWLAGGETQYFGPGTRLLVL.

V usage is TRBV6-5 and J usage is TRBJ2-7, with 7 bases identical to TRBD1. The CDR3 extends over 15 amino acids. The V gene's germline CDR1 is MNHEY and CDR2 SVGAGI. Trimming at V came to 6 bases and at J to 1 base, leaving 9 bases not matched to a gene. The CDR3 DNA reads TGTGCCAGCAGCCGCCTCCGGGACAGTTCCTACGAGCAGTACTTC. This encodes CASSRLRDSSYEQYF.

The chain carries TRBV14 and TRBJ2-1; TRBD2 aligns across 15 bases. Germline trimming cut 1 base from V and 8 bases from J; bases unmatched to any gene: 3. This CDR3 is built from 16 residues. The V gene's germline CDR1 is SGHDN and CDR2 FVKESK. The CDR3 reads CASSQVGLAGGHEQFF. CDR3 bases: TGTGCCAGCAGCCAAGTGGGACTAGCGGGGGGCCATGAGCAGTTCTTC.

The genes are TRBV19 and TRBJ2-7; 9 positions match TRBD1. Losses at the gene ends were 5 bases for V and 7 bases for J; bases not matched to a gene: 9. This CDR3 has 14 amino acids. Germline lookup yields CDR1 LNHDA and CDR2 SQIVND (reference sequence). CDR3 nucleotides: TGTGCCAGTAGTCTAACGGGACAGGGTGAAGAGCAGTACTTC. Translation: CASSLTGQGEEQYF.

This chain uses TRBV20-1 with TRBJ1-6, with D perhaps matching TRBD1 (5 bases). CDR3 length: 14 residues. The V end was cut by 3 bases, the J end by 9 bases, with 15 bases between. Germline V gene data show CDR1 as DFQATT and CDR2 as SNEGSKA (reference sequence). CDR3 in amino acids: CSASLGRAFSPLHF. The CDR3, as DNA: TGCAGTGCTAGTCTGGGGCGAGCTTTTTCACCCCTCCACTTT.

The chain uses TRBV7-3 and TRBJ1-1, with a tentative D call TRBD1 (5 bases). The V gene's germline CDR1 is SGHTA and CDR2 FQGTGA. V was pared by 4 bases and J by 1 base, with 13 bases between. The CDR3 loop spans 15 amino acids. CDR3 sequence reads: CASSSNPGGNTEAFF. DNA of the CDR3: TGTGCCAGCAGCTCCAACCCCGGGGGGAACACTGAAGCTTTCTTT.

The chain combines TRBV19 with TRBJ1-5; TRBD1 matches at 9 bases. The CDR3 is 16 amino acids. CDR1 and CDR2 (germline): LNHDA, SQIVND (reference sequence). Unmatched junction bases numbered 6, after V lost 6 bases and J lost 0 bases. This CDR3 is CASRYGTGYSNQPQHF. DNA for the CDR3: TGTGCCAGTAGGTACGGGACAGGGTATAGCAATCAGCCCCAGCATTTT.